The rows below give T cell receptor beta chains drawn from one sample of a study of CD8 T cells in ankylosing spondylitis. TCRdb used MiXCR to reprocess the 5' RACE reads, holding one entry per CDR3 protein. There are fewer than 500,000 distinct CDR3 sequences in the sample; 20% to 25% occur only once, and roughly a sixth lies in the top ten. Specimen: blood, either unsorted or a sorted T cell fraction (not recorded which). The receptors here all came from a male donor with ankylosing spondylitis. Each CDR3 is given with its conserved first and last residue. A D gene is named only where the DNA matches it firmly. Clone size appears in some rows only: once, few, many, or a class for an expanded clone.

size: few
D: .
J: TRBJ2-1
V: TRBV12-3/TRBV12-4
DNA: TGTGCCAGCAGAGATGACCAGAGGAATGAGCAGTTCTTC
CDR3: CASRDDQRNEQFF

size: few
D: TRBD1
J: TRBJ1-1
V: TRBV5-1
DNA: TGCGCCAGCAGCTGGGGACAGCCCTCGAACACTGAAGCTTTCTTT
CDR3: CASSWGQPSNTEAFF

size: .
D: TRBD2
J: TRBJ2-6
V: TRBV28
DNA: TGTGCCAGCAGTTTGTCTAGCGGGAGGTCTGGGGCCAACGTCCTGACTTTC
CDR3: CASSLSSGRSGANVLTF

size: .
D: .
J: TRBJ2-3
V: TRBV20-1
DNA: TGCAGTGCTAGCTGGGCCGGCTCCTCCGGCACAGATACGCAGTATTTT
CDR3: CSASWAGSSGTDTQYF

size: .
D: .
J: TRBJ2-6
V: TRBV10-3
DNA: TGTGCCATCGGTGGCGGGGCCAACGTCCTGACTTTC
CDR3: CAIGGGANVLTF

size: few
D: .
J: TRBJ1-4
V: TRBV29-1
DNA: TGCAGCGTTGCAGCAGGACCAACTAATGAAAAACTGTTTTTT
CDR3: CSVAAGPTNEKLFF

size: .
D: .
J: TRBJ2-3
V: TRBV12-3/TRBV12-4
DNA: TGTGCCAGCAGTTCGGGATCTAGGTCAGATACGCAGTATTTT
CDR3: CASSSGSRSDTQYF

size: few
D: .
J: TRBJ2-5
V: TRBV12-5
DNA: TGTGCTAGTGGTTTGATACGGACAGCCGGTTTTGCGGAAGAGACCCAGTACTTC
CDR3: CASGLIRTAGFAEETQYF

size: few
D: .
J: TRBJ1-1
V: TRBV6-2/TRBV6-3
DNA: TGTGCCAGCAAATTACACAATATCAAAAACACTGAAGCTTTCTTT
CDR3: CASKLHNIKNTEAFF

size: .
D: TRBD1
J: TRBJ2-6
V: TRBV6-5
DNA: TGTGCCAGCGGTTACAGGGGAGCTGGGGCCAACGTCCTGACTTTC
CDR3: CASGYRGAGANVLTF

size: few
D: .
J: TRBJ2-7
V: TRBV6-2/TRBV6-3
DNA: TGTGCCAGCAGTTTTGCCAAGGATCACGAGCAGTACTTC
CDR3: CASSFAKDHEQYF

size: few
D: .
J: TRBJ2-5
V: TRBV20-1
DNA: TGCAGTGCCGAGACGATAGGCCGGCTAGAGACCCAGTACTTC
CDR3: CSAETIGRLETQYF

size: .
D: .
J: TRBJ2-3
V: TRBV6-4
DNA: TGTGCCAGCAGCCCTACCGGGGAAGATACGCAGTATTTT
CDR3: CASSPTGEDTQYF

size: many
D: .
J: TRBJ1-1
V: TRBV5-1
DNA: TGTGCCAGCAGTTGGACCGCGAACACTGAAGCTTTCTTT
CDR3: CASSWTANTEAFF

size: few
D: .
J: TRBJ2-3
V: TRBV7-3
DNA: TGTGCCAGCAGCTCCCAGGGCGACGCAGATACGCAGTATTTT
CDR3: CASSSQGDADTQYF

size: few
D: TRBD2
J: TRBJ2-3
V: TRBV12-3/TRBV12-4
DNA: TGTGCCAGCAGACCTTGGCGGGAGCATGCAGATACGCAGTATTTT
CDR3: CASRPWREHADTQYF

size: few
D: .
J: TRBJ1-1
V: TRBV6-2/TRBV6-3
DNA: TGTGCCAGCAGTTATGAGGGGGGCACTGAAGCTTTCTTT
CDR3: CASSYEGGTEAFF

size: many
D: .
J: TRBJ1-2
V: TRBV7-9
DNA: TGTGCCAGCAGTAGGGAGAGCTCCCTTAACTATGGCTACACCTTC
CDR3: CASSRESSLNYGYTF

size: .
D: .
J: TRBJ2-7
V: TRBV19
DNA: TGTGCCAGTAGTGAATCCGGGGCCACCTACGAGCAGTACTTC
CDR3: CASSESGATYEQYF

size: .
D: TRBD1
J: TRBJ2-1
V: TRBV7-8
DNA: TGTGCCAGCAGCTTAGAGGGACAGGGTTATCACGAGCAGTTCTTC
CDR3: CASSLEGQGYHEQFF

size: few
D: .
J: TRBJ1-5
V: TRBV12-3/TRBV12-4
DNA: TGTGCCAGCCTAGAGTCAGGGCTCTGGGATCAGCCCCAGCATTTT
CDR3: CASLESGLWDQPQHF

size: many
D: TRBD2
J: TRBJ2-1
V: TRBV9
DNA: TGTGCCAGCAGCGTAGCTCGGCGGGAGGGCCCCGGCTCCTACAATGAGCAGTTCTTC
CDR3: CASSVARREGPGSYNEQFF

size: few
D: TRBD2
J: TRBJ2-2
V: TRBV5-1
DNA: TGCGCCAGCAGCTTAAGTGGGAGGGCCCCGAACACCGGGGAGCTGTTTTTT
CDR3: CASSLSGRAPNTGELFF

size: few
D: TRBD2
J: TRBJ2-7
V: TRBV20-1
DNA: TGCAGTGCTAACCGGGGGGTCTCCTACGAGCAGTACTTC
CDR3: CSANRGVSYEQYF

size: few
D: TRBD2
J: TRBJ2-1
V: TRBV6-4
DNA: TGTGCCAGCAGTGAAGGTAGCGGGAGAACGAGGCAGTTCTTC
CDR3: CASSEGSGRTRQFF

size: .
D: .
J: TRBJ1-1
V: TRBV3-1
DNA: TGTGCCAGCAGCCCACCGACGGGAGTTAACACTGAAGCTTTCTTT
CDR3: CASSPPTGVNTEAFF

size: .
D: TRBD2
J: TRBJ2-3
V: TRBV2
DNA: TGTGCCAGCAGGAAAAGGATCGGCGGGGGGAGCACAGATACGCAGTATTTT
CDR3: CASRKRIGGGSTDTQYF

size: many
D: .
J: TRBJ2-2
V: TRBV29-1
DNA: TGCAGCGTTAAGGCTGCGGGACAAAGAACCGGGGAGCTGTTTTTT
CDR3: CSVKAAGQRTGELFF

size: .
D: TRBD2
J: TRBJ2-3
V: TRBV5-1
DNA: TGCGCCAGCAGCTTGGCGGGGACTAGCGGGAGAGGGAGCACAGATACGCAGTATTTT
CDR3: CASSLAGTSGRGSTDTQYF

size: .
D: .
J: TRBJ1-6
V: TRBV18
DNA: TGTGCCAGCTCACGGGACCCCGGAAGGTCACCCCTCCACTTT
CDR3: CASSRDPGRSPLHF

size: .
D: .
J: TRBJ1-1
V: TRBV5-1
DNA: TGCGCCAGCAGCTTGGCTGGCAGCATGAACACTGAAGCTTTCTTT
CDR3: CASSLAGSMNTEAFF

size: few
D: .
J: TRBJ1-1
V: TRBV29-1
DNA: TGCAGCGTTGGGGTGAGTTGGAGCGCTGAAGCTTTCTTT
CDR3: CSVGVSWSAEAFF

size: .
D: TRBD2
J: TRBJ2-2
V: TRBV5-1
DNA: TGCGCCAGCAGCCTACTAGCGGGAACTACCGGGGAGCTGTTTTTT
CDR3: CASSLLAGTTGELFF

size: few
D: .
J: TRBJ2-7
V: TRBV12-3/TRBV12-4
DNA: TGTGCCAGCAGTTTGGAGACGACTAGGTTCCAAGAGCAGTACTTC
CDR3: CASSLETTRFQEQYF

size: few
D: .
J: TRBJ2-2
V: TRBV7-3
DNA: TGTGCCAGCAGCTTAGGGGGCCGACACACCGGGGAGCTGTTTTTT
CDR3: CASSLGGRHTGELFF

size: few
D: .
J: TRBJ2-3
V: TRBV20-1
DNA: TGCAGTGCTAGACAGGGAGGCGATACGCAGTATTTT
CDR3: CSARQGGDTQYF

size: few
D: .
J: TRBJ1-2
V: TRBV12-3/TRBV12-4
DNA: TGTGCCAGCAGTTTGGGGGAAAAGGTGTCCGGCTACACCTTC
CDR3: CASSLGEKVSGYTF

size: few
D: TRBD1
J: TRBJ1-5
V: TRBV2
DNA: TGTGCCAGCAGCGAGAGACAGGGGTTTCAGCCCCAGCATTTT
CDR3: CASSERQGFQPQHF

size: .
D: TRBD2
J: TRBJ2-7
V: TRBV6-5
DNA: TGTGCCAGCAGTTACTCCTTAGCGGGCCGCTCCTACGAGCAGTACTTC
CDR3: CASSYSLAGRSYEQYF

size: .
D: .
J: TRBJ2-7
V: TRBV11-3
DNA: TGTGCCAGCAGTATAGGTAGCGGACCCTCCTACGAGCAGTACTTC
CDR3: CASSIGSGPSYEQYF

size: few
D: TRBD1
J: TRBJ2-2
V: TRBV12-3/TRBV12-4
DNA: TGTGCCAGCAGCTTACATGGACAGGGGACCGGGGAGCTGTTTTTT
CDR3: CASSLHGQGTGELFF

size: few
D: TRBD1
J: TRBJ2-2
V: TRBV20-1
DNA: TGCAGTGCTCGACAGGGAAACACCGGGGAGCTGTTTTTT
CDR3: CSARQGNTGELFF

size: few
D: TRBD2
J: TRBJ2-3
V: TRBV10-3
DNA: TGTGCCATGAGACCGGGACTAGCAACAGATACGCAGTATTTT
CDR3: CAMRPGLATDTQYF

size: few
D: .
J: TRBJ2-5
V: TRBV9
DNA: TGTGCCAGCAGCGTAGGGAATACGGGCGAGGCCCAGTACTTC
CDR3: CASSVGNTGEAQYF

size: .
D: .
J: TRBJ2-1
V: TRBV18
DNA: TGTGCCAGCTCACCAGGGGGGGCTCGCAATGAGCAGTTCTTC
CDR3: CASSPGGARNEQFF

size: few
D: .
J: TRBJ2-2
V: TRBV7-3
DNA: TGTGCCAGCAGCTTAATCGGGGGATTGAACACCGGGGAGCTGTTTTTT
CDR3: CASSLIGGLNTGELFF

size: .
D: TRBD2
J: TRBJ2-7
V: TRBV5-1
DNA: TGCGCCAGCAGCGTTTCAGCGGGAGTCTACGAGCAGTACTTC
CDR3: CASSVSAGVYEQYF

size: few
D: TRBD1
J: TRBJ2-7
V: TRBV7-8
DNA: TGTGCCAGCAGCAACCGGGGACAGCGAGTGAGCGAGCAGTACTTC
CDR3: CASSNRGQRVSEQYF

size: .
D: .
J: TRBJ1-3
V: TRBV29-1
DNA: TGCAGCGTTGGCATCTCTGGAAACACCATATATTTT
CDR3: CSVGISGNTIYF

size: few
D: .
J: TRBJ2-7
V: TRBV18
DNA: TGTGCCAGCTCACCACGTGAAGGGAGCGAGCAGTACTTC
CDR3: CASSPREGSEQYF

size: .
D: .
J: TRBJ2-1
V: TRBV28
DNA: TGTGCCAGCAGTTTTCTGGGGTACAATGAGCAGTTCTTC
CDR3: CASSFLGYNEQFF

size: .
D: TRBD2
J: TRBJ2-2
V: TRBV27
DNA: TGTGCCAGCAGTCGATACGGGGGGGGCTCTAACACCGGGGAGCTGTTTTTT
CDR3: CASSRYGGGSNTGELFF